This T cell receptor beta chain emerged from a study of cytomegalovirus exposure and HLA in healthy donors. Study-level information: In an earlier analysis, 90 million to 130 million unique TCR beta sequences were found from some 200 million T cells.

With 60 Vbeta and 13 Jbeta primers, the PCR was carried out. Using immunoSEQ multiplex PCR, the repertoire was profiled, and TCRdb retains in-frame clones only, with some absent. Here the sample spans some 100,000 clones, around 80% being singletons. The V and J ends lost 8 bases and 2 bases respectively, with 4 bases between them. Germline V CDR1 and CDR2: SEHNR, FQNEAQ (reference sequence). The CDR3 contains 12 residues. This clone was detected a few times. The sequencing sample was made of PBMCs. The V call is TRBV7-9, the J call TRBJ2-6; D unclear. The clonotype comes from a female donor in good health and CMV-seropositive. For the CDR3, the DNA is TGTGCCAGCTCGGCTGGGGCCAACGTCCTGACTTTC. This codes for CASSAGANVLTF.